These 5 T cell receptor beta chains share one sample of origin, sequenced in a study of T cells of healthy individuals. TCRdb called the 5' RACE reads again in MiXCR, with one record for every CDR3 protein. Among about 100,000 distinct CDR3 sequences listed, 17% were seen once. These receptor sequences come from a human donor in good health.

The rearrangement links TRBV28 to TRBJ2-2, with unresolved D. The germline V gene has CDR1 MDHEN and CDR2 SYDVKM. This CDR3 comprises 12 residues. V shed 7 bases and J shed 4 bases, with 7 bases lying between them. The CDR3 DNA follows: TGTGCCAGCAAAGAAGGCACCGGGGAGCTGTTTTTT. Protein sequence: CASKEGTGELFF. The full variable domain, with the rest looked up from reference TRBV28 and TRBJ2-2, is DVKVTQSSRYLVKRTGEKVFLECVQDMDHENMFWYRQDPGLGLRLIYFSYDVKMKEKGDIPEGYSVSREKKERFSLILESASTNQTSMYLCASKEGTGELFFGEGSRLTVL.

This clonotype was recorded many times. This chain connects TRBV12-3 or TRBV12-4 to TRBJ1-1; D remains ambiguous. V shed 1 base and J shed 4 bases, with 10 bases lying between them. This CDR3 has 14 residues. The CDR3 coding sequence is TGTGCCAGCAGTTTAGATACCCGGGGCACTGAAGCTTTCTTT. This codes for CASSLDTRGTEAFF.

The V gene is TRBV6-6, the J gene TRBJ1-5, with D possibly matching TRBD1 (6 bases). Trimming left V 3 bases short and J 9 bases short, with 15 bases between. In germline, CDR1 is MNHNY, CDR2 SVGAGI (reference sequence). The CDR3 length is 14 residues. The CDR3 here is CASSYGQGSSPQHF. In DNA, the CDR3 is TGTGCCAGCAGTTATGGGCAGGGGTCATCGCCCCAGCATTTT.

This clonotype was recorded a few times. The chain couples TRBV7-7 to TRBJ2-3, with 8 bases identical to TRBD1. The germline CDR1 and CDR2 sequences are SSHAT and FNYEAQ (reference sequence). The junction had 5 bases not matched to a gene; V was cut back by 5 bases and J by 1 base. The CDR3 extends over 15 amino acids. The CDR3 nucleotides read TGTGCCAGCAGCATTGGACAGGGTGGCACAGATACGCAGTATTTT. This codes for CASSIGQGGTDTQYF.

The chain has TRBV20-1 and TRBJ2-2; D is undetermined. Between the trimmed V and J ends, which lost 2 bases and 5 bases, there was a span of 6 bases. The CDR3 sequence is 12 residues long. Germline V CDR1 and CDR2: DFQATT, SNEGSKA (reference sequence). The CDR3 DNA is TGCAGTGCTAGACTGGGGACCGGGGAGCTGTTTTTT. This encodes CSARLGTGELFF.